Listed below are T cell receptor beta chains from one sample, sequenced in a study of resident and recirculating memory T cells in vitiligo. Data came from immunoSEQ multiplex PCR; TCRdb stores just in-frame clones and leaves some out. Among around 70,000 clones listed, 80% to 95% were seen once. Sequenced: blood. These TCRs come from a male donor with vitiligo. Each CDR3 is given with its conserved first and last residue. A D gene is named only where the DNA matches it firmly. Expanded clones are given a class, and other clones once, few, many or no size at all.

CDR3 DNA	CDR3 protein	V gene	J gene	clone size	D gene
TGTGCCAGCGCCAACCCAGGATCCTACGAGCAGTACTTC	CASANPGSYEQYF	TRBV21-1	TRBJ2-7	.	.
TGTGCCAGCCCGGACAGCTACGAGCAGTACTTC	CASPDSYEQYF	TRBV21-1	TRBJ2-7	.	.
TGCAGCGTTGCCTGGGGTGGTAGCGGGGAAGAGCAGTACTTC	CSVAWGGSGEEQYF	TRBV29-1	TRBJ2-7	.	TRBD2
TGCGCCAGCAGCCTGATCCGGGACAGGAAATACTCCTACAATGAGCAGTTCTTC	CASSLIRDRKYSYNEQFF	TRBV5-1	TRBJ2-1	.	TRBD1
TGCGCCAGCAGCCAAGAGTTACATCACTCCTATAATTCACCCCTCCACTTT	CASSQELHHSYNSPLHF	TRBV4-3	TRBJ1-6	.	.
TGTGCCAGCAGTTACAGGGGTGATCAGCCCCAGCATTTT	CASSYRGDQPQHF	TRBV6-5	TRBJ1-5	.	.
TGCGCCAGCAGCCAAGCCAGGGGCTCCTACAATGAGCAGTTCTTC	CASSQARGSYNEQFF	TRBV4-3	TRBJ2-1	.	.
TGTGCCAGCACCTTTTCAGTAAACATTCAGTACTTC	CASTFSVNIQYF	TRBV2	TRBJ2-4	.	.
TGTGCCAGCTCAGAGGCCCGAAACACTGAAGCTTTCTTT	CASSEARNTEAFF	TRBV7-3	TRBJ1-1	.	.
TGTGCCAGTAATCCTGGGGGGGGGTACCCTGAAGCTTTCTTT	CASNPGGGYPEAFF	TRBV5-6	TRBJ1-1	.	.
TGTGCCAGCTCACGGGGCGGGGGGGCGCCCTACGAGCAGTACTTC	CASSRGGGAPYEQYF	TRBV18	TRBJ2-7	.	TRBD2
TGTGCCGGCCACCGGCGGGTAACCTACGAGCAGTACTTC	CAGHRRVTYEQYF	TRBV27	TRBJ2-7	.	.
TGTGCCAGTAAAGGCGGGGGACGGCTCAATCAGCCCCAGCATTTT	CASKGGGRLNQPQHF	TRBV19	TRBJ1-5	few	.
TGTGCCAGCAGCCTTGAGCAGCGCGACACTGAAGCTTTCTTT	CASSLEQRDTEAFF	TRBV14	TRBJ1-1	.	.
TGCGCCAGCAGCCAAGATTGGTCTCGGGATACGCAGTATTTT	CASSQDWSRDTQYF	TRBV4-3	TRBJ2-3	.	.
TGTGCCAGCAGCTTAATAGGGGGCGTCACCGGGGAGCTGTTTTTT	CASSLIGGVTGELFF	TRBV7-2	TRBJ2-2	.	TRBD1
TGTGCCAGCAGTCGCGACAGGGGTGGCAACGAGCAGTACTTC	CASSRDRGGNEQYF	TRBV6-1	TRBJ2-7	.	TRBD1
TGTGCCATCAGTGAGTCGCGTATAGGGGGCTTGGATTCACCCCTCCACTTT	CAISESRIGGLDSPLHF	TRBV10-3	TRBJ1-6	few	TRBD1
TGTGCCAGCTCACCGCAGGGAACAACTAATGAAAAACTGTTTTTT	CASSPQGTTNEKLFF	TRBV18	TRBJ1-4	.	.
TGTGCCAGCAGTTACTCGGCCAGGGGCGCCCGTGAGCAGTACTTC	CASSYSARGAREQYF	TRBV6-5	TRBJ2-7	.	.
TGCGCCAGCAGCCAAGATCTGGGCAGCGGGGGGCGAAAGGAGACCCAGTACTTC	CASSQDLGSGGRKETQYF	TRBV4-3	TRBJ2-5	.	TRBD2
TGTGCCAGCAGCTTAAGTAGCGGGGGGCTTAACACCGGGGAGCTGTTTTTT	CASSLSSGGLNTGELFF	TRBV7-3	TRBJ2-2	.	TRBD2
TGTGCCAGCAGCCCTGGACTATCCTACGAGCAGTACTTC	CASSPGLSYEQYF	TRBV5-4	TRBJ2-7	.	.
TGCGCCAGCAGCCAAGACCCTAGCGGGCAGACCCAGTACTTC	CASSQDPSGQTQYF	TRBV4-3	TRBJ2-5	.	TRBD2
TGTGCCAGCAGTTCCGGGACAAAAGCGGAGTCACCCCTCCACTTT	CASSSGTKAESPLHF	TRBV6-1	TRBJ1-6	.	.
TGTGCCAGCAGCGTAGGAGGCACTGGAAACACCATATATTTT	CASSVGGTGNTIYF	TRBV9	TRBJ1-3	.	.
TGTGCCAGCAGCCCCAGGGGTGGACGCGTGTTCTTC	CASSPRGGRVFF	TRBV5-4	TRBJ2-1	.	.
TGTGCCAGCAGCACACAGATCAATGAAAAACTGTTTTTT	CASSTQINEKLFF	TRBV11-1	TRBJ1-4	.	.
TGTGCCAGCAGCTTCTCATGGGGACTAGCGGAAGAGACCCAGTACTTC	CASSFSWGLAEETQYF	TRBV27	TRBJ2-5	.	TRBD2
TGTGCCAGCAGCTTAGAAGGGACTAGATGGGCTACGCAGTATTTT	CASSLEGTRWATQYF	TRBV11-3	TRBJ2-3	.	TRBD2
TGTGCCAGCAGGGCGGGGGGTTCTAGCACAGATACGCAGTATTTT	CASRAGGSSTDTQYF	TRBV2	TRBJ2-3	.	TRBD2
TGTGCCAGCAGCTTAATGGGACAGGGGTTCGAAAGTGAAAAACTGTTTTTT	CASSLMGQGFESEKLFF	TRBV5-4	TRBJ1-4	.	TRBD1
TGTGCCTGTACAGGGAATGGAAACACCATATATTTT	CACTGNGNTIYF	TRBV30	TRBJ1-3	.	.
TGTGCCAGCAACCAGGGACTCTCTGGGGCCAACGTCCTGACTTTC	CASNQGLSGANVLTF	TRBV6-6	TRBJ2-6	.	.
TGTGCCAGCAGCACAGGGTTGAACACTGAAGCTTTCTTT	CASSTGLNTEAFF	TRBV7-3	TRBJ1-1	.	.
TGTGCCAGCAGCCAAGATCCGTGGGGGGGCCCCTCTAGCACAGATACGCAGTATTTT	CASSQDPWGGPSSTDTQYF	TRBV4-2	TRBJ2-3	once	.
TGTGCCAGCAGCCTCCTAGCGGGGGAGGGGGCGGGAGGCTACACCTTC	CASSLLAGEGAGGYTF	TRBV7-2	TRBJ1-2	.	TRBD1